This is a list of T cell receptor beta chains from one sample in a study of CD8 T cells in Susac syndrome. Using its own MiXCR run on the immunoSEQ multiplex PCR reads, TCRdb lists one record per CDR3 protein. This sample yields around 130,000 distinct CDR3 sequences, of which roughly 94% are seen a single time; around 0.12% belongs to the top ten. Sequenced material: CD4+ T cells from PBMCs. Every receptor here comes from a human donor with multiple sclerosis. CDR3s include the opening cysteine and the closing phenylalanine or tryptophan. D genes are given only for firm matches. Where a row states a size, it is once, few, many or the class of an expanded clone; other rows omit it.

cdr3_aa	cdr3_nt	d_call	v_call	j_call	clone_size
CASSAPEDRESGYTF	TGTGCCAGCAGCGCTCCCGAGGACAGGGAAAGCGGCTACACCTTC	TRBD1	TRBV9	TRBJ1-2	-
CASSINQDTQYF	TGTGCCAGCAGCATCAACCAGGATACGCAGTATTTT	-	TRBV7-2	TRBJ2-3	-
CASSETSDEQYF	TGTGCCAGCAGTGAAACCTCGGACGAGCAGTACTTC	-	TRBV2	TRBJ2-7	-
CSVEPAANTGELFF	TGCAGCGTTGAACCAGCGGCGAACACCGGGGAGCTGTTTTTT	-	TRBV29-1	TRBJ2-2	-
CAWTGEPNTEAFF	TGTGCCTGGACAGGGGAGCCCAACACTGAAGCTTTCTTT	-	TRBV30	TRBJ1-1	-
CASSSQGMATGGYTF	TGTGCCAGCAGCTCACAGGGAATGGCAACAGGCGGCTACACCTTC	-	TRBV7-2	TRBJ1-2	-
CASGASGSTDTQYF	TGCGCCAGCGGGGCTAGCGGAAGCACAGATACGCAGTATTTT	TRBD2	TRBV5-1	TRBJ2-3	few
CAWSEAGEQYF	TGTGCCTGGAGCGAGGCGGGGGAGCAGTACTTC	-	TRBV30	TRBJ2-7	-
CASSLGLAVAMDTQYF	TGTGCCAGCAGCTTGGGACTAGCGGTCGCGATGGATACGCAGTATTTT	TRBD2	TRBV7-9	TRBJ2-3	-
CASRDMTGSGANVLTF	TGTGCCAGCAGGGACATGACAGGGTCTGGGGCCAACGTCCTGACTTTC	TRBD1	TRBV25-1	TRBJ2-6	-
CASGPSGSLTYNEQFF	TGTGCCAGCGGCCCTAGCGGGAGCCTTACCTACAATGAGCAGTTCTTC	TRBD2	TRBV27	TRBJ2-1	-
CASSQDRTDGYTF	TGTGCCAGCAGCCAAGATCGGACAGACGGCTACACCTTC	-	TRBV3-1	TRBJ1-2	-
CASSLGQVSGNTDTQYF	TGTGCCAGCAGCTTGGGGCAGGTTAGCGGGAACACAGATACGCAGTATTTT	TRBD2	TRBV5-8	TRBJ2-3	-
CASRRGQGSQETQYF	TGTGCCAGCAGGAGGGGACAGGGGTCACAAGAGACCCAGTACTTC	TRBD1	TRBV6-6	TRBJ2-5	-
CATARDSEETQYF	TGTGCCACAGCAAGGGACTCAGAAGAGACCCAGTACTTC	-	TRBV2	TRBJ2-5	once
CASSSRDGGNQPQHF	TGTGCCAGCAGTTCCAGGGACGGCGGTAATCAGCCCCAGCATTTT	-	TRBV12-3/TRBV12-4	TRBJ1-5	-
CASSLGDRETDTQYF	TGCGCCAGCAGCTTGGGGGACAGGGAAACAGATACGCAGTATTTT	TRBD1	TRBV5-1	TRBJ2-3	-
CSVSSRNTEAFF	TGCAGCGTTTCGAGCAGGAACACTGAAGCTTTCTTT	-	TRBV29-1	TRBJ1-1	-
CASGSPTVNTEAFF	TGTGCTAGTGGTTCCCCGACAGTGAACACTGAAGCTTTCTTT	-	TRBV12-5	TRBJ1-1	-
CASSLSAGGTYEQYF	TGTGCCAGCAGCTTGTCGGCGGGAGGTACCTACGAGCAGTACTTC	TRBD2	TRBV5-8	TRBJ2-7	-
CASSPLSGLSYNEQFF	TGTGCCAGCTCACCGCTTAGCGGACTCTCCTACAATGAGCAGTTCTTC	-	TRBV18	TRBJ2-1	-
CSVAEGETQYF	TGCAGCGTTGCGGAGGGGGAGACCCAGTACTTC	-	TRBV29-1	TRBJ2-5	-
CASSPQWRQGNYGYTF	TGTGCCAGCAGCCCACAGTGGAGACAGGGGAACTATGGCTACACCTTC	TRBD1	TRBV5-6	TRBJ1-2	once
CSATGTGAQETQYF	TGCAGTGCAACCGGGACAGGGGCTCAAGAGACCCAGTACTTC	TRBD1	TRBV20-1	TRBJ2-5	-
CASSLTGGQGSYGYTF	TGCGCCAGCAGCTTGACAGGGGGACAGGGGAGCTATGGCTACACCTTC	TRBD1	TRBV5-1	TRBJ1-2	-
CASSQMGGGQPQHF	TGTGCCAGCAGCCAAATGGGGGGCGGACAGCCCCAGCATTTT	-	TRBV27	TRBJ1-5	-
CASSQDLGLNEKLFF	TGTGCCAGCAGCCAAGATCTTGGGCTAAATGAAAAACTGTTTTTT	-	TRBV4-2	TRBJ1-4	-
CASSLYPGELFF	TGTGCCAGCAGTTTATACCCCGGGGAGCTGTTTTTT	-	TRBV12-3/TRBV12-4	TRBJ2-2	-
CASSLEEEQYF	TGCGCCAGCAGCTTGGAGGAGGAGCAGTACTTC	-	TRBV5-1	TRBJ2-7	-
CASSRARTTTDTQYF	TGCGCCAGCAGCCGGGCCCGGACAACCACAGATACGCAGTATTTT	-	TRBV4-3	TRBJ2-3	once
CASSQGAGGVGSNQPQHF	TGTGCCAGCAGCCAAGGGGCAGGGGGCGTTGGTAGCAATCAGCCCCAGCATTTT	TRBD1	TRBV7-9	TRBJ1-5	-
CSAGQGGSSYGYTF	TGCAGCGCAGGACAGGGGGGATCGTCTTATGGCTACACCTTC	TRBD1	TRBV29-1	TRBJ1-2	-
CASSLPPGGGYTF	TGTGCCAGCAGTTTACCTCCGGGGGGCGGCTACACCTTC	-	TRBV12-3/TRBV12-4	TRBJ1-2	-
CASSNRENTGELFF	TGTGCCAGCAGCAACCGGGAAAACACCGGGGAGCTGTTTTTT	-	TRBV5-4	TRBJ2-2	-
CASSPGPGSSQQYF	TGTGCCAGCAGCCCGGGACCCGGGTCCAGCCAGCAGTATTTT	-	TRBV3-1	TRBJ2-3	-
CSASAVNTEAFF	TGCAGTGCTAGTGCTGTGAACACTGAAGCTTTCTTT	-	TRBV20-1	TRBJ1-1	-
CASSERVREGLSYEQYF	TGTGCCAGCTCTGAGCGGGTCCGGGAGGGCCTCTCCTACGAGCAGTACTTC	TRBD2	TRBV18	TRBJ2-7	-
CASSYSLAGGQHEQFF	TGTGCCAGCAGTTACTCACTAGCGGGAGGTCAGCATGAGCAGTTCTTC	TRBD2	TRBV6-5	TRBJ2-1	-
CASSRADQGVKTQYF	TGTGCCAGCAGCCGAGCAGACCAGGGGGTAAAGACCCAGTACTTC	TRBD1	TRBV4-2	TRBJ2-5	-
CASSQGTMSNQPQHF	TGTGCCAGCAGCCAGGGGACAATGAGCAATCAGCCCCAGCATTTT	-	TRBV3-1	TRBJ1-5	-
CASSQETGDYEQYF	TGCGCCAGCAGCCAGGAAACGGGGGACTACGAGCAGTACTTC	-	TRBV4-1	TRBJ2-7	-
CASRLAGEDTQYF	TGTGCCAGCAGACTAGCGGGGGAAGATACGCAGTATTTT	TRBD2	TRBV6-1	TRBJ2-3	few
CSVETGLNQPQHF	TGCAGCGTTGAGACGGGCTTAAATCAGCCCCAGCATTTT	-	TRBV29-1	TRBJ1-5	-